Each of the 21 T cell receptor beta chains below was sequenced from the same sample in a study of T cells in Graves' hyperthyroidism and ophthalmopathy. Amplified TCR beta CDR3 regions derived from RNA transcripts. The study used the HTBI primer set for a first-round RT-PCR of the TCR CDR3. Via MiXCR, TCRdb re-called the multiplex PCR reads, giving one row per CDR3 protein. The repertoire holds 650,000 to 750,000 distinct CDR3 sequences, 13% to 15% seen once, with approximately 10% in the top ten. Sequencing was performed on blood. These receptors came from a woman younger than 35 with Graves' hyperthyroidism.

The chain is built from TRBV5-1 and TRBJ2-1, with D uncertain. Germline V gives CDR1 SGHRS, CDR2 YFSETQ. This CDR3 has 14 amino acids. Trimming pared 4 bases from V and 2 bases from J, leaving 10 bases between. Written as DNA, the CDR3 is TGCGCCAGCAGCATTGGATCAACCTACAATGAGCAGTTCTTC. Translated: CASSIGSTYNEQFF.

This clonotype was counted ten times or more. The V call is TRBV6-1, the J call TRBJ1-1, with D tentatively TRBD1 (5 bases). The V and J ends lost 7 bases and 5 bases respectively, with 26 bases between them. The CDR3 extends over 17 amino acids. Germline loops: CDR1 MNHNS, CDR2 SASEGT. In DNA form, the CDR3 reads TGTGCCAGCAAACTAAAAGGGCAGGGAGCGGTGAGTACTGAAGCTTTCTTT. This sequence encodes CASKLKGQGAVSTEAFF.

This clonotype has more than one count but fewer than ten. The gene calls are TRBV6-1 and TRBJ1-6, with TRBD1 matching over 9 bases. Per the germline V gene, CDR1 is MNHNS and CDR2 is SASEGT. Trimming took 5 bases from V and 7 from J; bases not matched to a gene: 3. CDR3 length: 14 residues. The CDR3 loop reads CASSPGTGNSPLHF. CDR3 nucleotides: TGTGCCAGCAGTCCCGGGACAGGGAATTCACCCCTCCACTTT.

This clonotype was recorded many times. The chain combines TRBV20-1 with TRBJ2-7; the D gene is possibly TRBD2 (5 bases). CDR1 is DFQATT, CDR2 SNEGSKA, per germline (reference sequence). The CDR3 runs to 13 residues. The ends were cut back, 2 bases at V and 4 bases at J, with 12 bases in the middle. The CDR3 coding sequence is TGCAGTGCTAGATCAATTAGCGAGTACGAGCAGTACTTC. Translation gives CSARSISEYEQYF.

This CDR3 is CASSQEAPGELFF. For the CDR3, the DNA is TGTGCCAGCAGCCAAGAGGCGCCCGGGGAGCTGTTTTTT. The V gene is TRBV3-1, the J gene TRBJ2-2; no firm D call. This CDR3 is built from 13 residues. Looked up from germline, CDR1 is LGHDT and CDR2 is YNNKEL (reference sequence). V shed 0 bases and J shed 6 bases, with 5 bases lying between them.

In its sample, this clonotype was seen many times. CDR3 DNA: TGTGCCAGCAGCCCCGGGACAGGGCCGAATGAGCAGTTCTTC. Its protein is CASSPGTGPNEQFF. This chain links TRBV13 with TRBJ2-1; 9 bases are a match to TRBD1. CDR3 length: 14 residues. Germline values: CDR1 PRHDT, CDR2 FYEKMQ (reference sequence). Losses at the gene ends were 5 bases for V and 7 bases for J; bases not matched to a gene: 6.

The chain couples TRBV7-9 to TRBJ2-5; 9 bases align to TRBD2. Losses at the gene ends were 5 bases for V and 7 bases for J; bases not matched to a gene: 14. In germline, CDR1 is SEHNR, CDR2 FQNEAQ (reference sequence). The CDR3 loop spans 16 amino acids. Written as DNA, the CDR3 is TGTGCCAGCAGCAAGACAGGGATGGCTAGCGGGGCGACCCAGTACTTC. It specifies CASSKTGMASGATQYF.

This clonotype was observed many times. The CDR3 region is CASRRGTEAFF. CDR3 bases: TGTGCCAGCAGACGAGGGACTGAAGCTTTCTTT. The chain employs TRBV6-2 or TRBV6-3 and TRBJ1-1; D is unclear. The CDR3 totals 11 residues. V shed 6 bases and J shed 5 bases, with 7 bases lying between them. CDR1 and CDR2 (germline): MNHEY, SVGEGT.

This clonotype came up many times. J is TRBJ2-1 and V is TRBV7-8, with no clear D. Looked up from germline, CDR1 is SGHVS and CDR2 is FQNEAQ. Between the trimmed V and J ends, which lost 1 base and 9 bases, there was a span of 7 bases. The CDR3 has 12 residues. The CDR3 spells CASSLGEGEQFF. The CDR3, as DNA: TGTGCCAGCAGCTTAGGGGAAGGTGAGCAGTTCTTC.

This clonotype has at least ten counts. The chain joins TRBV5-8 to TRBJ2-1, with 8 bases aligning to TRBD2. CDR3 length equals 17 residues. With V trimmed by 0 bases and J by 8 bases, 13 bases remained unmatched. CDR1 is SGHTS, CDR2 YDEGEE, per germline. CDR3 sequence: CASSLVPGGRSGYEQFF. The CDR3 DNA sequence: TGTGCCAGCAGCTTGGTCCCGGGGGGGAGAAGTGGCTATGAGCAGTTCTTC.

This clonotype was found many times. This chain links TRBV28 with TRBJ2-7, with D possibly TRBD1 on 6 matching bases. The ends were cut back, 3 bases at V and 1 base at J, with 16 bases in the middle. Germline V gene data show CDR1 as MDHEN and CDR2 as SYDVKM. The CDR3 consists of 16 residues. CDR3 residues: CASSFQLRGHSYEQYF. CDR3 DNA sequence: TGTGCCAGCAGTTTTCAACTCAGGGGTCATTCCTACGAGCAGTACTTC.

This clonotype showed up just a few times. This rearrangement joins TRBV10-3 to TRBJ2-1, with 12 positions matching TRBD1. Germline trimming cut 2 bases from V and 9 bases from J; bases unmatched to any gene: 11. The CDR3 covers 17 residues. CDR1 is ENHRY and CDR2 is SYGVKD in the germline V gene. CDR3: CAISEPRVGQGASEQFF. The CDR3 coding sequence is TGTGCCATCAGTGAGCCTCGAGTGGGACAGGGGGCCAGTGAGCAGTTCTTC.

This clonotype has just a few counts. J is TRBJ2-7 and V is TRBV29-1; D unresolved. The CDR3 has 12 amino acids. CDR1 is SQVTM and CDR2 is ANQGSEA in the germline V gene. Deletions cut 5 bases from V and 3 bases from J, with 11 bases between. The CDR3 loop is CSVYGPDYEQYF. Written as DNA, the CDR3 is TGCAGCGTTTACGGGCCCGACTACGAGCAGTACTTC.

V gene TRBV5-1 combines with J gene TRBJ1-5; a possible D gene is TRBD1 (6 bases). V lost 3 bases to trimming and J lost 4 bases, with 14 bases between them. Germline V CDR1 and CDR2: SGHRS, YFSETQ. This CDR3 spans 15 amino acids. In DNA form, the CDR3 reads TGCGCCAGCAGCTACCAGGGGAGACCTAATCAGCCCCAGCATTTT. Amino acids: CASSYQGRPNQPQHF.

CDR3 loop: CSVEPADSYNEQFF. CDR3 coding DNA: TGCAGCGTTGAACCGGCGGACTCCTACAATGAGCAGTTCTTC. The gene calls are TRBV29-1 and TRBJ2-1; D gene ambiguous. V was clipped by 2 bases and J by 0 bases, with 8 bases between them. Per germline, CDR1 SQVTM and CDR2 ANQGSEA. This CDR3 spans 14 amino acids.

This chain links TRBV27 with TRBJ2-5, with D possibly matching TRBD2 (6 bases). V was shortened by 5 bases and J by 6 bases, with 16 bases between the two germline ends. There are 14 residues in the CDR3. Germline values: CDR1 MNHEY, CDR2 SMNVEV (reference sequence). The CDR3 is CASSADGGFKTQYF. The CDR3 DNA reads as TGTGCCAGCAGTGCGGACGGAGGGTTTAAGACCCAGTACTTC.

The sample holds many counts of this clonotype. This chain links TRBV12-3 or TRBV12-4 with TRBJ2-7; no clear D. This CDR3 has 13 amino acids. Deletions cut 9 bases from V and 5 bases from J, with 17 bases between. CDR3 nucleotides: TGTGCCAGTTCCGGCAGGTGGGTCGACGAGCAGTACTTC. It specifies CASSGRWVDEQYF.

This clonotype has more than one count but fewer than ten. J is TRBJ1-1 and V is TRBV4-3; the D is unclear. Trimming stripped 0 bases from V and 1 base from J, with 15 bases between. The CDR3 runs to 17 residues. Germline CDR1 LGHNA, CDR2 YSLEER. The CDR3 region is CASSQDRVQAGNTEAFF. The CDR3 DNA reads as TGCGCCAGCAGCCAAGATCGGGTGCAGGCCGGGAACACTGAAGCTTTCTTT.

This clonotype was observed a few times. The CDR3 coding sequence is TGTGCCAGCAGCTTAATAGCGGGAGGGTTAAACATTCAGTACTTC. Translation: CASSLIAGGLNIQYF. The chain combines TRBV11-2 with TRBJ2-4, with 11 bases matching TRBD2. The CDR3 covers 15 residues. CDR1 SGHAT and CDR2 FQNNGV come from the germline V gene. V trimming: 2 bases; J trimming: 6 bases; junction bases outside the gene matches: 3.

Only a few counts were recorded for this clonotype. The J gene is TRBJ2-7, the V gene TRBV20-1; 10 nucleotides align to TRBD2. Germline-derived CDR1 and CDR2 are DFQATT and SNEGSKA (reference sequence). V shed 1 base and J 7 bases; nucleotides not matched to a gene: 7. The CDR3 is 14 amino acids. CDR3 region: CSARASGRGGEQYF. For the CDR3, the DNA is TGCAGTGCTAGAGCTAGCGGGAGAGGAGGTGAGCAGTACTTC.

This clonotype has just a few counts. This sequence joins TRBV29-1 and TRBJ1-3; weak D call: TRBD1 (6 bases). This CDR3 has 13 amino acids. Trimming cost V 7 bases and J 4 bases, with 14 bases left between them. Germline V lookup: CDR1 SQVTM, CDR2 ANQGSEA. The CDR3 is CSGTIGGGNTIYF. Here the CDR3 DNA reads TGCAGCGGGACCATTGGGGGCGGAAACACCATATATTTT.